A selection of T cell receptor beta chains follows, all from one sample in a study of Ad26.COV2.S vaccination and SARS-CoV-2 variants. Clones were sequenced by immunoSEQ multiplex PCR, and TCRdb holds only the in-frame ones, with some missing. Of over 400,000 clones in the sample, about 92% are singletons; the top ten hold about 4.4%. The sequencing here drew on peripheral blood, taken in a trial of Ad26.COV2.S vaccine versus placebo. The receptors stem from a person aged 18-65 years who received the Ad26.COV2.S COVID-19 vaccine or a placebo. Each CDR3 is given with its conserved first and last residue. D genes are given only for firm matches. Size tells how often a clone was seen (once, few, many) or the class of an expanded clone, and some rows leave it out.

d_gene | abundance | j_gene | v_gene | CDR3nt | CDR3aa
TRBD2 | NA | TRBJ2-1 | TRBV3-1/TRBV3-2 | TGTGCCAGCAGTGTTAGCGGGAGGAGTAAAGGTGAGCAGTTCTTC | CASSVSGRSKGEQFF
NA | NA | TRBJ2-3 | TRBV6-5 | TGTGCCAGCAGTTCGACGCCTTTCGCAGATACGCAGTATTTT | CASSSTPFADTQYF
NA | NA | TRBJ2-1 | TRBV4-2 | TGTGCCAGCAGCCAAGATCCGGCTAGCGCAATCTCCTACAATGAGCAGTTCTTC | CASSQDPASAISYNEQFF
NA | few | TRBJ2-7 | TRBV7-9 | TGTGCCAGCAGCCTCGACCCGCGGGACACCTACGAGCAGTACTTC | CASSLDPRDTYEQYF
TRBD2 | few | TRBJ2-7 | TRBV6-2/TRBV6-3 | TGTGCCAGCAGTCAGGGGCCTTGGACTAGCGGGAGGACCTACGAGCAGTACTTC | CASSQGPWTSGRTYEQYF
NA | NA | TRBJ2-5 | TRBV7-6 | TGTGCCAGCAGCACCGGAGGGGGTTTAGAGACCCAGTACTTC | CASSTGGGLETQYF
NA | NA | TRBJ2-2 | TRBV9 | TGTGCCAGCAGCGTTAGCGGAGCGAACACCGGGGAGCTGTTTTTT | CASSVSGANTGELFF
TRBD1 | few | TRBJ2-3 | TRBV2 | TGTGCCAGCAGGGAGGACAGGGGACCCGATACGCAGTATTTT | CASREDRGPDTQYF
NA | once | TRBJ1-5 | TRBV7-2 | TGTGCCAGCAGTGAGACACTAGTCGGAAATCAGCCCCAGCATTTT | CASSETLVGNQPQHF
NA | once | TRBJ1-2 | TRBV5-1 | TGCGCCAGCAGCCGGACCGGGGGAGATAGAGGCTACACCTTC | CASSRTGGDRGYTF
TRBD1 | NA | TRBJ2-7 | TRBV9 | TGTGCCAGCAGCCCCCGGGACAGGGTTGGCGAGCAGTACTTC | CASSPRDRVGEQYF
NA | NA | TRBJ1-2 | TRBV6-2/TRBV6-3 | TGTGCCAGCACCCCGGAGGGCAGACTTAACTATGGCTACACCTTC | CASTPEGRLNYGYTF
NA | NA | TRBJ1-5 | TRBV6-1 | TGTGCCAGCAGTGAAGTAAGGACTCAGCCCCAGCATTTT | CASSEVRTQPQHF
NA | NA | TRBJ1-1 | TRBV7-9 | TGTGCCAGCCTTACACGGGCGGGGCGGCCTTTCTTT | CASLTRAGRPFF
TRBD1 | NA | TRBJ1-6 | TRBV27 | TGTGCCAGCAGTTCCCCGGGCGGGACAGGGCCTAATTCACCCCTCCACTTT | CASSSPGGTGPNSPLHF
NA | NA | TRBJ2-7 | TRBV28 | TGTGCCAGCAGTTTCGATCGGCGCGGGTCCTACGAGCAGTACTTC | CASSFDRRGSYEQYF
TRBD2 | few | TRBJ2-2 | TRBV11-2 | TGTGCCAGCAGCTTGGGACTAGCGGGACACACCGGGGAGCTGTTTTTT | CASSLGLAGHTGELFF
NA | NA | TRBJ1-4 | TRBV27 | TGTGCCAGCAGTTTGGGGCAGGGAGGCGAAAAACTGTTTTTT | CASSLGQGGEKLFF
NA | NA | TRBJ1-3 | TRBV13 | TGTGCCAGCAGCTCCACAGGGTCCTCTGGAAACACCATATATTTT | CASSSTGSSGNTIYF
NA | NA | TRBJ2-1 | TRBV7-9 | TGTGCCAGCAGCCTCAGGGGAGATGAGCAGTTCTTC | CASSLRGDEQFF
NA | NA | TRBJ2-7 | TRBV28 | TGTGCCAGCAGTGGGGTCCTACGGAGTTACGAGCAGTACTTC | CASSGVLRSYEQYF
TRBD1 | NA | TRBJ2-7 | TRBV24-1 | TGTGCCACCAGTGACCGGACAGGGGGTGCCTACGAGCAGTACTTC | CATSDRTGGAYEQYF
TRBD1 | once | TRBJ1-4 | TRBV10-3 | TGTGCCATCAGTGAGTCGACAGGGACTGGTGAAAAACTGTTTTTT | CAISESTGTGEKLFF
TRBD1 | NA | TRBJ2-5 | TRBV4-2 | TGTGCCAGCAGCCAGGACCTCGCAGGGGGCAGAGAGACCCAGTACTTC | CASSQDLAGGRETQYF
TRBD1 | NA | TRBJ1-6 | TRBV24-1 | TGTGCCACCAGTGCCGGGACAGGGGCCACTCCTAATTCACCCCTCCACTTT | CATSAGTGATPNSPLHF
NA | NA | TRBJ2-5 | TRBV4-1 | TGCGCCAGCAGCCAATACGGGGAGACCCAGTACTTC | CASSQYGETQYF
NA | once | TRBJ2-7 | TRBV28 | TGTGCCAGCAGTTACAGGGAACCCCGTGAGGAGCAGTACTTC | CASSYREPREEQYF
TRBD2 | NA | TRBJ2-7 | TRBV9 | TGTGCCAGCAGCGTAGCTACCGCGGGAGGGCCCTCGGGCGAGCAGTACTTC | CASSVATAGGPSGEQYF
NA | few | TRBJ2-3 | TRBV2 | TGTGCCAGCAGTGGGGGCAGGACTAGCACAGATACGCAGTATTTT | CASSGGRTSTDTQYF
NA | NA | TRBJ1-2 | TRBV7-9 | TGTGCCAGCAGCTTAGAAGGGGGATCGGGCTACACCTTC | CASSLEGGSGYTF
TRBD2 | NA | TRBJ2-1 | TRBV11-3 | TGTGCCAGCAGCATTAGCGGGAGCTCCTACAATGAGCAGTTCTTC | CASSISGSSYNEQFF
NA | NA | TRBJ1-2 | TRBV7-8 | TGTGCCAGCGGCGGGGGCCACGGTGGCTACACCTTC | CASGGGHGGYTF
TRBD2 | NA | TRBJ2-3 | TRBV6-5 | TGTGCCAGCCAGAAACTAGCGATGACAGATACGCAGTATTTT | CASQKLAMTDTQYF
NA | NA | TRBJ2-2 | TRBV13 | TGTGCCAGCAGCCATCGCGGAGGGCGAAAAGCCGGGGAGCTGTTTTTT | CASSHRGGRKAGELFF
TRBD1 | NA | TRBJ1-3 | TRBV9 | TGTGCCAGCAGCGTAGGAGGGAGGACAGGGACTGGAAACACCATATATTTT | CASSVGGRTGTGNTIYF
TRBD2 | NA | TRBJ2-7 | TRBV6-5 | TGTGCCAGCAGTTACGGGCGGGAGAGCCACGAGCAGTACTTC | CASSYGRESHEQYF
TRBD1 | NA | TRBJ2-1 | TRBV18 | TGTGCCAGCTCACCCGCCGGACAGGGTGGTGAGCAGTTCTTC | CASSPAGQGGEQFF
TRBD2 | NA | TRBJ2-5 | TRBV3-1/TRBV3-2 | TGTGCCAGCAGCCTATCGTTAGGCGGGAGGCCTGAGACCCAGTACTTC | CASSLSLGGRPETQYF
TRBD2 | NA | TRBJ2-7 | TRBV30 | TGTGCCTGGAGTGAACTAGCGGGAACCCACGAGCAGTACTTC | CAWSELAGTHEQYF
NA | few | TRBJ2-2 | TRBV7-9 | TGTGCCAGCAGCGCACAGGGGAACACCGGGGAGCTGTTTTTT | CASSAQGNTGELFF
NA | NA | TRBJ2-1 | TRBV7-9 | TGTGCCAGCAGCCCCTTGCCGATCTACAATGAGCAGTTCTTC | CASSPLPIYNEQFF
TRBD2 | NA | TRBJ2-1 | TRBV5-5 | TGTGCCAGCAGCCGAAGCGGGGAGTCTCCCCTGGTTCAGTTCTTC | CASSRSGESPLVQFF
NA | NA | TRBJ1-2 | TRBV5-1 | TGCGCCAGCAGCTTGGCCGGGGATGGTGGCTATGGCTACACCTTC | CASSLAGDGGYGYTF
TRBD2 | NA | TRBJ2-3 | TRBV11-2 | TGTGCCAGCAGCTCGACAACGGGACTAGCAGAATTAGATACGCAGTATTTT | CASSSTTGLAELDTQYF
TRBD2 | NA | TRBJ2-1 | TRBV2 | TGTGCCAGCAACCCTCTAGCGGGGATAAACAATGAGCAGTTCTTC | CASNPLAGINNEQFF
NA | once | TRBJ2-7 | TRBV30 | TGTGCCTGGAGTGTATCTGGGTACGAGCAGTACTTC | CAWSVSGYEQYF
NA | NA | TRBJ2-1 | TRBV7-3 | TGTGCCAGCAGCCCGGGGACTTCGATCATAGACAATGAGCAGTTCTTC | CASSPGTSIIDNEQFF
TRBD2 | NA | TRBJ2-1 | TRBV6-2/TRBV6-3 | TGTGCCAGCAGTTACGATGGGACTAGCGGGAGAAATGAGCAGTTCTTC | CASSYDGTSGRNEQFF